This T cell receptor beta chain came from a study of T cell repertoires in ileal Crohn's disease. Study-wide points: Every patient over 26.8% clonality showed endoscopic recurrence.

Indicated time point: inflamed ileum from the surgical specimen. Patients were adults with ileal or ileocolonic Crohn's disease needing resection. The protocol was immunoSEQ multiplex PCR, while the TCRdb copy is restricted to in-frame clones and leaves out a portion. This table holds 15,000 or so clones, 70% to 80% found once. There are a few counts of this clone. The antigen is not known. The sequence was obtained from an adult with Crohn's disease. Sequencing input: ileal tissue.

The CDR3 is CASSDSKAGEPYEQYF. CDR3 nucleotide sequence: TGTGCCAGCAGTGACTCGAAGGCGGGGGAGCCCTACGAGCAGTACTTC. The chain employs TRBV6-4 and TRBJ2-7; the match to TRBD2 covers 7 bases. CDR3 length: 16 amino acids. Trimming took 0 bases from V and 2 from J; bases not matched to a gene: 7. CDR1 and CDR2 (germline): MRHNA, SNTAGT.